Listed below are T cell receptor beta chains from one sample, sequenced in a study of T cell repertoires in cytomegalovirus infection. One entry per CDR3 protein results from TCRdb running MiXCR on the reads. The profile covers around 280,000 distinct CDR3 sequences, with approximately 13% appearing a single time and 8.8% taken by the ten largest. The sequenced material came from PBMCs. All receptors come from a human donor in good health (CMV status not recorded). Some clones in this sample may be carry-over from other donors' samples. Both conserved end residues are part of each CDR3. A D gene is named only where the DNA matches it firmly. For some rows the clone size is stated as once, few or many, or as a class when expanded; others skip it.

v_gene	abundance	j_gene	d_gene	len	CDR3nt	CDR3aa
TRBV20-1	.	TRBJ2-1	TRBD2	14	TGCAGTGTGGATAGCGGGGCTCCTAAGAATGAGCAGTTCTTC	CSVDSGAPKNEQFF
TRBV20-1	few	TRBJ1-2	.	15	TGCAGTGCTAGAGATGGTCGCAGAGCGGACTATGGCTACACCTTC	CSARDGRRADYGYTF
TRBV7-9	many	TRBJ2-1	.	16	TGTGCCACCTCGGAAGAAGGGTCCGGGAGTTTCCATGAGCAGTTCTTC	CATSEEGSGSFHEQFF
TRBV10-3	few	TRBJ2-5	.	11	TGTGCCATCGGCGGGAAAGAGACCCAGTACTTC	CAIGGKETQYF
TRBV20-1	few	TRBJ1-5	.	12	TGCAGTGCTAGATCTACCGGGGGGCCCCAGCATTTT	CSARSTGGPQHF
TRBV10-1	.	TRBJ2-3	.	13	TGCGCCAGCAGGAGGGAAAACACAGATACGCAGTATTTT	CASRRENTDTQYF
TRBV29-1	.	TRBJ1-2	.	11	TGCAGCGTTTTACAGGGAGATGGCTACACCTTC	CSVLQGDGYTF
TRBV7-2	many	TRBJ2-1	.	15	TGTGCCAGCAGCGAGAGTGGGAGCTCCTACAATGAGCAGTTCTTC	CASSESGSSYNEQFF
TRBV20-1	few	TRBJ2-7	.	15	TGCAGTGCCCCGCGAGAGGGTTACCCCTCCTACGAGCAGTACTTC	CSAPREGYPSYEQYF
TRBV6-6	many	TRBJ1-2	TRBD1	13	TGTGCCAGCAGCCCGGGACAGGCCTATGGCTACACCTTC	CASSPGQAYGYTF
TRBV6-1	few	TRBJ2-1	.	13	TGTGCCAGCAGCGAAGCAGGGGACAATGAGCAGTTCTTC	CASSEAGDNEQFF
TRBV12-3/TRBV12-4	.	TRBJ1-1	.	13	TGTGCCAGCACTGCAGCTCGGGGCACTGAAGCTTTCTTT	CASTAARGTEAFF
TRBV7-3	many	TRBJ2-5	.	13	TGTGCCAGCAGCTACTTGCCCGGGGCGACCCAGTACTTC	CASSYLPGATQYF
TRBV4-3	.	TRBJ1-2	.	14	TGCGCCAGCAGCCAAGATACAGCTAACTATGGCTACACCTTC	CASSQDTANYGYTF
TRBV29-1	.	TRBJ1-2	.	14	TGCAGCGTTGAAGATCGGACCAGAGGGGGTGGCTACACCTTC	CSVEDRTRGGGYTF
TRBV5-1	few	TRBJ1-5	TRBD1	15	TGCGCCAGCAGCATGACAGGGTTGGGCAATCAGCCCCAGCATTTT	CASSMTGLGNQPQHF
TRBV27	.	TRBJ2-7	.	13	TGTGCCAGCAGTTCCCGTTGGATCTACGAGCAGTACTTC	CASSSRWIYEQYF
TRBV25-1	.	TRBJ2-6	.	17	TGTGCCAGCAGTGAATATGGGCACCCCTCTGGGGCCAACGTCCTGACTTTC	CASSEYGHPSGANVLTF
TRBV25-1	few	TRBJ1-1	TRBD1	14	TGTGCCAGCAGTGGAGACAGGGGTAGGACTGAAGCTTTCTTT	CASSGDRGRTEAFF
TRBV12-5	.	TRBJ2-5	TRBD2	13	TGTGCTAGTGGATTAGCGGGAGTAGAGAACCAGTACTTC	CASGLAGVENQYF
TRBV5-1	many	TRBJ2-5	.	12	TGCGCCAGCAGCTTGGCCTCGGAGACCCAGTACTTC	CASSLASETQYF
TRBV20-1	many	TRBJ2-1	TRBD2	16	TGCAGTGCCCCGGTGCTTAGCGGGAGCTCCTACAATGAGCAGTTCTTC	CSAPVLSGSSYNEQFF
TRBV29-1	few	TRBJ2-5	.	14	TGCAGCGTTGAAGAGCTTGGGGGCCAAGAGACCCAGTACTTC	CSVEELGGQETQYF
TRBV20-1	.	TRBJ1-5	.	15	TGCAGTGCTAGAGGGGCTTCAAATAGCAATCAGCCCCAGCAATTT	CSARGASNSNQPQQF
TRBV20-1	.	TRBJ1-6	TRBD1	16	TGCAGTGTTCCAGGGGGGCTAAGCTCCTATAATTCACCCCTCCACTTT	CSVPGGLSSYNSPLHF
TRBV7-2	many	TRBJ2-3	TRBD2	14	TGTGCCAGCAGTCCCGGGACTAGCGGGACGACGCAGTATTTT	CASSPGTSGTTQYF
TRBV18	many	TRBJ2-1	TRBD1	14	TGTGCCAGCTCACCCCGGGACAGGGACAATGAGCAGTTCTTC	CASSPRDRDNEQFF
TRBV25-1	many	TRBJ2-6	.	15	TGTGCCAGCAGTGAATCTGGTTCCGGGGCCAACGTCCTGACTTTC	CASSESGSGANVLTF
TRBV12-5	many	TRBJ2-1	.	14	TGTGCTAGTGGTTTGGAACAGACCTACAATGAGCAGTTCTTC	CASGLEQTYNEQFF
TRBV29-1	few	TRBJ1-2	.	12	TGCAGCGTTGACGGGACCTTCTATGGCTACACCTTC	CSVDGTFYGYTF
TRBV15	few	TRBJ2-7	TRBD1	17	TGTGCCACCAGCAGAGCGTATACCGGGACAGGAGACTACGAGCAGTACTTC	CATSRAYTGTGDYEQYF
TRBV2	.	TRBJ2-3	.	13	TGTGCCAGCAAATCCGGACGTCCAGATACGCAGTATTTT	CASKSGRPDTQYF
TRBV10-2	many	TRBJ2-1	TRBD1	15	TGCGCCAGCAGTCGAACAGGGGGCACCTACAATGAGCAGTTCTTC	CASSRTGGTYNEQFF
TRBV3-1	.	TRBJ1-1	TRBD1	14	TGTGCCAGCAGTCAGGGGGCGAGGGACACTGAAGCTTTCTTT	CASSQGARDTEAFF
TRBV2	many	TRBJ2-1	.	13	TGTGCCAGCGCCGGGCTCTCAGGGAATGAGCAGTTCTTC	CASAGLSGNEQFF
TRBV28	few	TRBJ2-7	.	11	TGTGGCTCGCAGGGGAAATACGAGCAGTACTTC	CGSQGKYEQYF
TRBV10-2	.	TRBJ2-5	.	14	TGCGCCAGCAGGGGGGGGGGGGGCCGGGAGACCCAGTACTTC	CASRGGGGRETQYF
TRBV20-1	few	TRBJ2-1	TRBD2	13	TGCAGTGCTCGGGAGGGCCTATACAATGAGCAGTTCTTC	CSAREGLYNEQFF
TRBV20-1	many	TRBJ1-6	TRBD1	15	TGCAGTGCTAGATCCCTGACAGGGGGAAATTCACCCCTCCACTTT	CSARSLTGGNSPLHF
TRBV6-6	few	TRBJ2-5	.	17	TGTGCCAGCAGTTACTCGACGACAAAGGGGTGGCAAGAGACCCAGTACTTC	CASSYSTTKGWQETQYF
TRBV7-4	few	TRBJ2-1	.	11	TGTGCCAGCAGCGGTCTAGGTGAGCAGTTCTTC	CASSGLGEQFF
TRBV7-9	many	TRBJ2-3	TRBD2	18	TGTGCCAGCAGCTTAGGACTAGCGGGAGCCTCGATAATAGATACGCAGTATTTT	CASSLGLAGASIIDTQYF
TRBV7-2	many	TRBJ1-2	.	15	TGTGCCAGCAGCAGAAGGACAGTGCCTAACTATGGCTACACCTTC	CASSRRTVPNYGYTF
TRBV10-3	many	TRBJ1-2	.	13	TGTGCCATCAGTGAGGGGGTGGCAGTTGGCTACACCTTC	CAISEGVAVGYTF
TRBV6-1	few	TRBJ2-1	TRBD1	15	TGTGCCAGCAGTCCGGGACAGGTCTCCTACAATGAGCAGTTCTTC	CASSPGQVSYNEQFF
TRBV5-5	few	TRBJ2-7	.	15	TGTGCCAGCAGCTTTAGCGGGACAGGCTTATCCGAGCAGTACTTC	CASSFSGTGLSEQYF
TRBV20-1	.	TRBJ2-7	.	13	TGCAGTGCTAGAGAGCAGGGAAGAAACGAGCAGTACTTC	CSAREQGRNEQYF
TRBV29-1	.	TRBJ2-5	TRBD2	13	TGCAGCGTGGGGGACAGCGGGGGGGAGACCCAGTACTTC	CSVGDSGGETQYF
TRBV20-1	.	TRBJ2-1	TRBD1	16	TGCAGTGCTAGAGCCGACAGGGCGGTGGACTACAATGAGCAGTTCTTC	CSARADRAVDYNEQFF